The sample holds many counts of the clone carrying this T cell receptor (beta chain). Its antigen is still unknown. General study points: The larger-cohort validation was restricted to a single TCR beta V-J rearrangement rather than whole repertoires. Tumor Tregs overlapped most with tumor, then blood, naive CD4+ cells.

Naive CD4+ T cells were purified with Tregs depleted by CD25. CDR3 length: 14 amino acids. V lost 8 bases, J lost 0 bases, and 14 bases lay in between. The germline V gene encodes CDR1 SGHTA and CDR2 FQGNSA. Constant-region reverse primers amplified full-length variable regions, followed by semi-nested Nested Universal Primer A PCR. TCRdb analysed the 5' RACE reads with MiXCR anew, one entry per CDR3 protein. The data show some 37,000 distinct CDR3 sequences, approximately 17% seen once. The gene calls are TRBV7-2 and TRBJ2-7; no reliable D call. The receptor was derived from a female donor with breast cancer. Sequencing was carried out using naive CD4+ T cells sorted from a lymph node. Subset defined: naive CD4+ T cells, CD4+CD45RA+CD25-. The chain's CDR3 is CASAEQPSSYEQYF. In DNA form, the CDR3 reads TGTGCCAGCGCCGAACAGCCGAGCTCCTACGAGCAGTACTTC.